The 27 T cell receptor beta chains below all came from one sample that was sequenced in a study of beta chain features in type 1 diabetes. Study results and caveats: All four CD4+ subsets from Type 1 diabetes patients carried moderately but significantly shorter TCRB CDR3s.

Investigators reverse transcribed all isolated RNA, so they sequenced expressed TCRB transcripts. Data came from immunoSEQ multiplex PCR; TCRdb stores just in-frame clones and leaves some out. The sample has 550,000 to 850,000 clones, 13% seen once. For these TCRs, the target antigens are not known. Sequenced: naive CD4+ T cells from blood. Receptors were obtained from a man in his late teens or twenties with type 1 diabetes.

The chain has TRBV18 and TRBJ2-7; maybe TRBD1 (6 bases). Germline CDR1 and CDR2: KGHSH and LQKENI. Trimming cost V 1 base and J 0 bases, with 13 bases left between them. The CDR3 consists of 16 residues. CDR3: CASSPQDRTFSYEQYF. The CDR3 DNA is TGTGCCAGCTCACCACAGGACAGAACTTTCTCCTACGAGCAGTACTTC. The whole variable domain, filled in from reference TRBV18 and TRBJ2-7, reads NAGVMQNPRHLVRRRGQEARLRCSPMKGHSHVYWYRQLPEEGLKFMVYLQKENIIDESGMPKERFSAEFPKEGPSILRIQQVVRGDSAAYFCASSPQDRTFSYEQYFGPGTRLTVT.

This clone was seen a few times. V gene TRBV30 combines with J gene TRBJ1-1; weak D call: TRBD1 (6 bases). The V end lost 2 bases, the J end lost 4 bases, and 14 bases lay between the germline ends. The CDR3 length is 14 residues. Germline CDR1 and CDR2: GTSNPN and SVGIG (reference sequence). This CDR3 reads CAWSNRAGSTEAFF. The CDR3 DNA reads as TGTGCCTGGAGTAACAGGGCCGGATCCACTGAAGCTTTCTTT.

The CDR3 DNA sequence: TGCGCCAGCAGTCCTTCGAGACATAGATCCTACAATGAGCAGTTCTTC. Residues: CASSPSRHRSYNEQFF. V is TRBV23-1 and J is TRBJ2-1; D gene uncertain. TRBV23-1 is labeled an ORF, and its function is uncertain. CDR3 length: 16 residues. Trimming shortened V by 4 bases and J by 1 base, and 14 bases separated the two germline ends.

The sample holds a few counts of this clone. V is TRBV27 and J is TRBJ1-6, with 7 bases identical to TRBD1. The CDR3 sequence is 15 residues long. Germline assignment: CDR1 MNHEY and CDR2 SMNVEV (reference sequence). J was trimmed by 10 bases and V by 6 bases; bases with no gene match: 12. The CDR3 DNA reads as TGTGCCAGCAGCCCACGACAGGGCTCGGAGTCACCCCTCCACTTT. It codes for CASSPRQGSESPLHF.

Of note for this clone: Germline and junction disagree at one end, which may indicate a read error. The chain has TRBV19 and TRBJ2-7; D remains ambiguous. The CDR3 spans 13 residues. In germline, CDR1 is LNHDA, CDR2 SQIVND (reference sequence). Here the CDR3 DNA reads TGTGCCAGTACTTTGGGCCACTCCCACGAGCAGTACTTC. This sequence encodes CASTLGHSHEQYF.

This chain connects TRBV15 to TRBJ2-7, with TRBD1 as a possible D gene (6 bases). V was trimmed by 5 bases and J by 2 bases, leaving 19 bases between them. The CDR3 spans 16 residues. Germline CDR1 LNHNV, CDR2 YYDKDF (reference sequence). This chain's CDR3 is CATSGTTGTIAYEQYF. The CDR3 coding sequence is TGTGCCACCAGCGGAACTACCGGGACAATCGCCTACGAGCAGTACTTC.

V gene TRBV7-9 combines with J gene TRBJ1-1, with 10 positions matching TRBD1. This CDR3 has 13 amino acids. The V gene's germline CDR1 is SEHNR and CDR2 FQNEAQ (reference sequence). The J segment lost 8 bases and the V segment lost 5 bases, leaving 5 bases of the junction unmatched. The CDR3 here is CASSPQTGGEAFF. The DNA of the CDR3 is TGTGCCAGCAGCCCTCAGACAGGGGGCGAAGCTTTCTTT. The entire variable domain, with the rest obtained from reference TRBV7-9 and TRBJ1-1, is as follows: DTGVSQNPRHKITKRGQNVTFRCDPISEHNRLYWYRQTLGQGPEFLTYFQNEAQLEKSRLLSDRFSAERPKGSFSTLEIQRTEQGDSAMYLCASSPQTGGEAFFGQGTRLTVV.

This clone has just a few counts. The rearrangement links TRBV7-9 to TRBJ1-1; D perhaps matches TRBD1 (6 bases). Per germline, CDR1 SEHNR and CDR2 FQNEAQ (reference sequence). The CDR3 loop spans 13 amino acids. V was shortened by 5 bases and J by 7 bases, with 14 bases between the two germline ends. The CDR3 is CASSLRGPYEAFF. CDR3 coding DNA: TGTGCCAGCAGCCTCCGGGGGCCGTATGAAGCTTTCTTT.

A few counts support this clone. V usage is TRBV30 and J usage is TRBJ1-5; TRBD1 agrees at 8 bases. J lost 4 bases, V lost 7 bases, and 15 bases had no gene match. Germline CDR1 is GTSNPN and CDR2 is SVGIG (reference sequence). CDR3 length equals 16 residues. CDR3 in amino acids: CALAEAGGLANQPQHF. CDR3 DNA: TGTGCCTTGGCGGAGGCAGGGGGCCTCGCAAATCAGCCCCAGCATTTT.

To note about this clone: Other nucleotide sequences from this sample produce the same CDR3. The chain has TRBV19 and TRBJ1-1, with unresolved D. The V end was cut by 1 base, the J end by 1 base, with 4 bases between. This CDR3 is built from 13 residues. Germline V gives CDR1 LNHDA, CDR2 SQIVND (reference sequence). CDR3 residues: CASSIGENTEAFF. The CDR3 DNA reads as TGTGCCAGTAGTATAGGGGAGAACACTGAAGCTTTCTTT.

This clone was counted only a few times. This rearrangement joins TRBV6-5 to TRBJ2-3, with D maybe TRBD2 (6 bases). V lost 7 bases, J lost 7 bases, and 9 bases lay in between. Germline CDR1 and CDR2: MNHEY and SVGAGI. The CDR3 is 11 amino acids. In nucleotides, the CDR3 is TGTGCCAGCACGCGGGGAAATACGCAGTATTTT. It is translated as CASTRGNTQYF.

This clone was detected a few times. CDR3 bases: TGTGCCAGCAGTTTGCCGGGACAGTTTAATCCCTACAATGAGCAGTTCTTC. Protein product: CASSLPGQFNPYNEQFF. The V gene is TRBV28, the J gene TRBJ2-1; 7 bases are shared with TRBD1. Germline lookup yields CDR1 MDHEN and CDR2 SYDVKM. This CDR3 is 17 amino acids long. V lost 3 bases to trimming and J lost 2 bases; unmatched junction nucleotides: 10.

This clone occurred a few times. The rearrangement uses TRBV2 and TRBJ2-6; unclear D gene. This CDR3 has 14 residues. The germline CDR1 and CDR2 sequences are SNHLY and FYNNEI. Trimming shortened V by 4 bases and J by 3 bases, and 7 bases separated the two germline ends. The CDR3 nucleotides read TGTGCCAGCAGTGGGAGCCTTGGGGCCAACGTCCTGACTTTC. Protein sequence: CASSGSLGANVLTF. Filled out from reference TRBV2 and TRBJ2-6, the complete variable domain reads EPEVTQTPSHQVTQMGQEVILRCVPISNHLYFYWYRQILGQKVEFLVSFYNNEISEKSEIFDDQFSVERPDGSNFTLKIRSTKLEDSAMYFCASSGSLGANVLTFGAGSRLTVL.

Worth noting for this clone: Different DNA sequences within this sample yield the same CDR3. The chain links TRBV7-9 to TRBJ2-6, with unresolved D. The CDR3 is 15 residues long. CDR1 and CDR2 from the germline V gene are SEHNR and FQNEAQ (reference sequence). Deletions cut 0 bases from V and 1 base from J, with 4 bases between. CDR3 sequence (DNA): TGTGCCAGCAGCTTAGCACCGTCTGGGGCCAACGTCCTGACTTTC. Translation: CASSLAPSGANVLTF. Together with reference TRBV7-9 and TRBJ2-6, the CDR3 gives the full variable domain: DTGVSQNPRHKITKRGQNVTFRCDPISEHNRLYWYRQTLGQGPEFLTYFQNEAQLEKSRLLSDRFSAERPKGSFSTLEIQRTEQGDSAMYLCASSLAPSGANVLTFGAGSRLTVL.

This clone was observed a few times. The chain has TRBV5-1 and TRBJ2-5; TRBD2 matches at 8 bases. Germline V gene sequence: CDR1 SGHRS, CDR2 YFSETQ. Unmatched junction bases numbered 6, after V lost 3 bases and J lost 5 bases. This CDR3 has 14 amino acids. In DNA form, the CDR3 reads TGCGCCAGCAGCTCAGGACTAGCCCGGGAGACCCAGTACTTC. Translating it yields CASSSGLARETQYF.

This clone was observed a few times. The chain uses TRBV19 and TRBJ1-5; D not certain. V shed 3 bases and J shed 0 bases, with 12 bases lying between them. Germline V lookup: CDR1 LNHDA, CDR2 SQIVND (reference sequence). CDR3 length equals 16 residues. Here the CDR3 reads CASSMRAGGSNQPQHF. In DNA, the CDR3 is TGTGCCAGTAGTATGCGGGCAGGAGGTAGCAATCAGCCCCAGCATTTT.

This rearrangement joins TRBV4-1 to TRBJ1-1; a possible D gene is TRBD1 (6 bases). CDR3 length: 14 amino acids. Trimming took off 3 bases at V and 1 base at J, with 9 bases between the two ends. CDR1 is MGHRA, CDR2 YSYEKL, per germline. CDR3 protein: CASSQRTANTEAFF. The CDR3 DNA reads as TGCGCCAGCAGCCAGAGGACAGCGAACACTGAAGCTTTCTTT.

The rearrangement links TRBV2 to TRBJ2-3; possibly TRBD1 for D (5 bases). The length of the CDR3 is 15 residues. Trimming stripped 4 bases from V and 3 bases from J, with 14 bases between. Germline CDR1 SNHLY, CDR2 FYNNEI. This CDR3 is CASSGTSDSTDTQYF. The CDR3 nucleotides read TGTGCCAGCAGTGGGACATCTGACTCAACAGATACGCAGTATTTT.

The V and J genes are TRBV4-1 and TRBJ1-5; 7 positions match TRBD1. This CDR3 spans 16 amino acids. The germline V gene encodes CDR1 MGHRA and CDR2 YSYEKL. V lost 6 bases, J lost 2 bases, and 10 bases stayed unmatched. The CDR3 DNA follows: TGCGCCAGCAGGCCCGGACAGGACCGGGGCAATCAGCCCCAGCATTTT. It specifies CASRPGQDRGNQPQHF.

V and J are TRBV9 and TRBJ1-3; 9 nucleotides match TRBD1. J lost 2 bases, V lost 2 bases, and 2 bases had no gene match. This CDR3 spans 15 amino acids. Looked up from germline, CDR1 is SGDLS and CDR2 is YYNGEE. The CDR3 DNA reads as TGTGCCAGCAGCGTTACAGGGGGCACTGGAAACACCATATATTTT. Translated: CASSVTGGTGNTIYF.

This clone appeared a few times. The CDR3 bases are TGTGCCAGCAGTTCCACCACTAGCGGGGGGGCCTTTGAGCAGTTCTTC. Encoded protein: CASSSTTSGGAFEQFF. The rearrangement uses TRBV28 and TRBJ2-1; TRBD2 aligns across 13 bases. Per the germline V gene, CDR1 is MDHEN and CDR2 is SYDVKM. The V gene end was trimmed by 4 bases and the J gene end by 9 bases; junction bases not matched to a gene: 9. This CDR3 spans 16 amino acids.

The chain combines TRBV27 with TRBJ1-2; D might be TRBD1 (5 bases). Germline CDR1 and CDR2: MNHEY and SMNVEV (reference sequence). Deletions cut 1 base from V and 3 bases from J, with 6 bases between. This CDR3 has 13 residues. The CDR3 nucleotides are TGTGCCAGCAGTTTATTCAGGGACTATGGCTACACCTTC. Protein product: CASSLFRDYGYTF.

The rearrangement uses TRBV7-9 and TRBJ1-3; D gene unclear. Trimming left V 8 bases short and J 0 bases short, with 8 bases between. In germline, CDR1 is SEHNR, CDR2 FQNEAQ (reference sequence). The CDR3 covers 13 residues. CDR3 DNA: TGTGCCAGCCTGTTGATCTCTGGAAACACCATATATTTT. It codes for CASLLISGNTIYF.

V gene TRBV19 combines with J gene TRBJ1-2, with no clear D. V gave up 3 bases and J gave up 3 bases, with 14 bases separating them. The CDR3 contains 15 residues. Germline V CDR1 and CDR2: LNHDA, SQIVND (reference sequence). The CDR3 DNA sequence: TGTGCCAGTAGTATGTTACCCGGTATCGACTATGGCTACACCTTC. Amino acids: CASSMLPGIDYGYTF.

The chain employs TRBV30 and TRBJ2-5, with TRBD1 matching 7 bases. The CDR3 is 14 amino acids. Germline CDR1 is GTSNPN and CDR2 is SVGIG (reference sequence). V dropped 5 bases and J dropped 5; count of bases not matched to a gene: 11. CDR3 sequence (DNA): TGTGCCTGGGACAGGGTTATTGGGCCGGAGACCCAGTACTTC. As protein: CAWDRVIGPETQYF. The entire variable domain, with the rest obtained from reference TRBV30 and TRBJ2-5, is as follows: SQTIHQWPATLVQPVGSPLSLECTVEGTSNPNLYWYRQAAGRGLQLLFYSVGIGQISSEVPQNLSASRPQDRQFILSSKKLLLSDSGFYLCAWDRVIGPETQYFGPGTRLLVL.

The sample holds a few counts of this clone. This sequence joins TRBV5-1 and TRBJ1-2; possibly TRBD1 for D (5 bases). The CDR3 is 14 residues long. V dropped 0 bases and J dropped 6 bases, with 12 bases sitting between them. Germline CDR1 reads SGHRS; CDR2 reads YFSETQ. The CDR3 region is CASSLGQGENGYTF. In nucleotides, the CDR3 is TGCGCCAGCAGCTTGGGTCAGGGCGAGAATGGCTACACCTTC.

This clone has just a few counts. The chain carries TRBV7-2 and TRBJ2-5; TRBD2 aligns across 8 bases. The CDR3 spans 15 residues. J lost 5 bases, V lost 0 bases, and 5 bases had no gene match. Germline V CDR1 and CDR2: SGHTA, FQGNSA. The CDR3 sequence: CASSLAGGASETQYF. The CDR3 bases are TGTGCCAGCAGCTTAGCCGGGGGGGCCAGTGAGACCCAGTACTTC.